This T cell receptor (beta chain) was identified in a study of T cells in Graves' hyperthyroidism and ophthalmopathy. Study-level results: The model foresaw ophthalmopathy a median around 6 months prior to onset. Separation of ophthalmopathy from stable hyperthyroidism was achieved by a 13 V-J model.

Trimming cost V 3 bases and J 3 bases, with 14 bases left between them. This CDR3 region has 14 residues. Germline lookup yields CDR1 GTSNPN and CDR2 SVGIG (reference sequence). Amplification of TCR beta CDR3 regions used RNA as the template. The HTBI set primed first-round TCR CDR3 RT-PCR. TCRdb fed the multiplex PCR reads into MiXCR, producing one record per CDR3 protein. The sample carries over 300,000 distinct CDR3 sequences, approximately 15% recorded once. Patients aged 18 to 65 had newly diagnosed hyperthyroidism of under 2 months' duration. With regard to this clonotype: Its antigen remains unknown. A much larger clone lies one base from this, so it may be a read error.

J is TRBJ1-2 and V is TRBV30, with D perhaps matching TRBD1 (5 bases). The clonotype comes from a woman in her sixties or seventies with Graves' hyperthyroidism. Sequences were obtained from blood. Here the CDR3 DNA reads TGTGCCTGGAGGGGCGAAGGGGCGTACTATGGCTACACCTTC. Translating gives CAWRGEGAYYGYTF.